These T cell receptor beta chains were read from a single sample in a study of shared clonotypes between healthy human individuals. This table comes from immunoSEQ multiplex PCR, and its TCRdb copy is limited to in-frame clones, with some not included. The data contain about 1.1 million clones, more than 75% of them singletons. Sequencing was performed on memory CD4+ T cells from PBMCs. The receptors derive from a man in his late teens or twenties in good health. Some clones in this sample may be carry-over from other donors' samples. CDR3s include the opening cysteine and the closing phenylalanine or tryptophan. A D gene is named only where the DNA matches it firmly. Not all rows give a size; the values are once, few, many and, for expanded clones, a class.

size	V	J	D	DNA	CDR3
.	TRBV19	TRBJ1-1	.	TGTGCCACCCGTCGTTTAGGGACCTTTGAAGCTTTCTTT	CATRRLGTFEAFF
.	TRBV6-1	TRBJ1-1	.	TGTGCCAGCAGTGAAGGCTGGGACTTCACTGAAGCTTTCTTT	CASSEGWDFTEAFF
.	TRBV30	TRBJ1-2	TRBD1	TGTGCCTGGAGTGTACTGGCAGGGGGCGAGGGAGGCTACACCTTC	CAWSVLAGGEGGYTF
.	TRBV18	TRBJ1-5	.	TGTGCCAGCTCACCAAGGAACGCGGGCAATCAGCCCCAGCATTTT	CASSPRNAGNQPQHF
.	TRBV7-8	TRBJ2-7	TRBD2	TGTGCCAGCAGCTCAATAGCGGGAAGTCGTGGCGAGCAGTACTTC	CASSSIAGSRGEQYF
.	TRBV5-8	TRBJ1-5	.	TGTGCCAGCAGCTTGATCTTCTCGCCCCAGCATTTT	CASSLIFSPQHF
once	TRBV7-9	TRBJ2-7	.	TGTGCCAGCAGCTTAGTTGTTAGCGGATCGGACGAGCAGTACTTC	CASSLVVSGSDEQYF
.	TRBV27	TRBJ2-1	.	TGTGCCAGCAGCCAACTGCAGGGTTTCGATGAGCAGTTCTTC	CASSQLQGFDEQFF
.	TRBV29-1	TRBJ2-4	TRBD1	TGCAGCATAGCGACAGGGCCGGACATTCAGTACTTC	CSIATGPDIQYF
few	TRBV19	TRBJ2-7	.	TGTGCCAGTAGTCAGGGGTACGAGCAGTGCTTC	CASSQGYEQCF
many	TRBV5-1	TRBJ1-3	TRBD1	TGCGCCAGAACCCCAGGGGGAGGAGGAAACACCATATATTTT	CARTPGGGGNTIYF
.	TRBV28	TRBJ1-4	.	TGTGCCAGCAGACCTGGGACTTCTAATGAAAAACTGTTTTTT	CASRPGTSNEKLFF
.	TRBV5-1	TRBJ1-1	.	TGCGCCAGCAGCTCAGAGGGTGCACAGGGAAACACTGAAGCTTTCTTT	CASSSEGAQGNTEAFF
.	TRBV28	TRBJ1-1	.	TGTGCCAGCAGAACGACAGGCCTTAACACTGAAGCTTTCTTT	CASRTTGLNTEAFF
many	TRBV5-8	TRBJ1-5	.	TGTGCCAGCAGCTGGGGGTATAGCAATCAGCCCCAGCATTTT	CASSWGYSNQPQHF
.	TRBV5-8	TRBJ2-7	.	TGTGCCAGCAGCTTGTTCCCTTCCCTATCCTACGAGCAGTACTTC	CASSLFPSLSYEQYF
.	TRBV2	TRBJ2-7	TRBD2	TGTGCCAGCAGGCCCACTAGCGGCAAGCCCTACGAGCAGTACTTC	CASRPTSGKPYEQYF
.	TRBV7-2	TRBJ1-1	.	TGTGCCAGCCAGAGAGAGTTCGGCCGGGAGAACACTGAAGCTTTCTTT	CASQREFGRENTEAFF
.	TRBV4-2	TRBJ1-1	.	TGTGCCAGCAGCCAAGAGAACGGAGGCACTGAAGCTTTCTTT	CASSQENGGTEAFF
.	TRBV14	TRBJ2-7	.	TGTGCCAGCAGCCAAGGGGCTAGCGTTTTCGAGCAGTACTTC	CASSQGASVFEQYF
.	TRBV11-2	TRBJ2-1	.	TGTGCCAGCACCCTTTCACAGGACAATGAGCAGTTCTTC	CASTLSQDNEQFF